The 20 T cell receptor beta chains listed next were all sequenced from one sample in a study of T cell changes during pregnancy in multiple sclerosis. Sequenced by immunoSEQ multiplex PCR; TCRdb stores in-frame clones only, minus some. The table lists 75,000 to 95,000 clones, approximately 89% of them singletons. This specimen consisted of peripheral blood, obtained before pregnancy. The receptors originated from a female donor with multiple sclerosis, enrolled in a pregnancy study.

The chain links TRBV19 to TRBJ2-2; 10 nucleotides line up with TRBD1. Losses at the gene ends were 8 bases for V and 5 bases for J; bases not matched to a gene: 8. CDR3 size: 15 residues. Looked up from germline, CDR1 is LNHDA and CDR2 is SQIVND (reference sequence). The CDR3 DNA reads as TGTGCCAGTCATCCCCGGACAGGGGGTACCGGGGAGCTGTTTTTT. The encoded protein is CASHPRTGGTGELFF.

DNA of the CDR3: TGTGCCATCAGTGAGGACAGGCCCGCGAACACCGGGGAGCTGTTTTTT. Translated: CAISEDRPANTGELFF. The chain employs TRBV10-3 and TRBJ2-2, with D perhaps TRBD1 (6 bases). The CDR3 is 16 residues long. The V end was cut by 2 bases, the J end by 0 bases, with 10 bases between. Germline V gene sequence: CDR1 ENHRY, CDR2 SYGVKD.

The chain has TRBV7-2 and TRBJ1-4, with TRBD1 matching 12 bases. Trimming took 4 bases from V and 8 from J; bases not matched to a gene: 8. This CDR3 has 16 residues. CDR1 is SGHTA and CDR2 is FQGNSA in the germline V gene. CDR3 nucleotide sequence: TGTGCCAGCAGCTCCCGGGACAGGGGGCGCGGAGAAAAACTGTTTTTT. This codes for CASSSRDRGRGEKLFF.

In this sample, this clone turned up a few times. The chain combines TRBV11-2 with TRBJ2-1, with 8 bases identical to TRBD2. With V trimmed by 3 bases and J by 2 bases, 3 bases remained unmatched. Germline CDR1 reads SGHAT; CDR2 reads FQNNGV. This CDR3 region has 15 residues. The CDR3, as DNA: TGTGCCAGCAGCTTTGAACTAGCGGCCTACAATGAGCAGTTCTTC. Translating gives CASSFELAAYNEQFF.

The V and J genes are TRBV19 and TRBJ2-3; 7 nucleotides line up with TRBD1. Germline V gene lookup returns CDR1 LNHDA and CDR2 SQIVND (reference sequence). The CDR3 covers 12 residues. With 9 bases clipped from V and 6 bases from J, the junction kept 6 bases outside the gene matches. CDR3 sequence (DNA): TGTGCCAGCCTTTCGGACAGGGATACGCAGTATTTT. It encodes CASLSDRDTQYF.

The V and J genes are TRBV10-3 and TRBJ2-7, with TRBD1 identical over 7 bases. Germline trimming cut 0 bases from V and 3 bases from J; bases unmatched to any gene: 2. Germline CDR1 ENHRY, CDR2 SYGVKD. The CDR3 sequence is 14 residues long. Here the CDR3 reads CAISESGQIYEQYF. As DNA, the CDR3 is TGTGCCATCAGTGAGTCGGGACAGATCTACGAGCAGTACTTC.

The rearrangement uses TRBV11-3 and TRBJ2-2; D is ambiguous. The CDR3 runs to 14 residues. Germline assignment: CDR1 SGHNT and CDR2 YENEEA. Trimming pared 1 base from V and 3 bases from J, leaving 6 bases between. The CDR3 sequence is CASSLGSDTGELFF. DNA for the CDR3: TGTGCCAGCAGCTTAGGTTCGGACACCGGGGAGCTGTTTTTT.

J is TRBJ1-3 and V is TRBV20-1, with unresolved D. There are 11 residues in the CDR3. Germline assignment: CDR1 DFQATT and CDR2 SNEGSKA (reference sequence). Trimming removed 5 bases at V and 2 bases at J, with 4 bases between. The CDR3, as DNA: TGCAGTGCTCCTGCTGGAAACACCATATATTTT. This gives the protein CSAPAGNTIYF.

CDR3: CAALSRPSYEQYF. In DNA, the CDR3 is TGTGCCGCGCTCTCCAGGCCCTCCTACGAGCAGTACTTC. The chain recombines TRBV2 with TRBJ2-7; no definite D call. V shed 11 bases and J shed 0 bases, with 14 bases lying between them. Per the germline V gene, CDR1 is SNHLY and CDR2 is FYNNEI. This CDR3 contains 13 residues.

The chain joins TRBV18 to TRBJ2-7, with D perhaps TRBD2 (6 bases). Germline CDR1 KGHSH, CDR2 LQKENI. The CDR3 is 15 amino acids. Trimming took off 3 bases at V and 0 bases at J, with 12 bases between the two ends. The chain's CDR3 is CASSPGRDRSYEQYF. The CDR3 region has the DNA TGTGCCAGCTCACCCGGGCGGGATCGCTCCTACGAGCAGTACTTC. The full variable domain, its missing parts supplied by reference TRBV18 and TRBJ2-7, is NAGVMQNPRHLVRRRGQEARLRCSPMKGHSHVYWYRQLPEEGLKFMVYLQKENIIDESGMPKERFSAEFPKEGPSILRIQQVVRGDSAAYFCASSPGRDRSYEQYFGPGTRLTVT.

The chain joins TRBV5-4 to TRBJ2-1; D is possibly TRBD2 (6 bases). Trimming pared 0 bases from V and 8 bases from J, leaving 18 bases between. From germline, CDR1 is SGHNT and CDR2 YYREEE (reference sequence). CDR3 length: 16 residues. The CDR3 protein is CASSLVALATSYEQFF. As DNA, the CDR3 is TGTGCCAGCAGCTTGGTGGCCTTAGCGACTAGTTATGAGCAGTTCTTC.

This clone was picked up one time. This chain joins TRBV19 and TRBJ2-5; D call uncertain. Per the germline V gene, CDR1 is LNHDA and CDR2 is SQIVND (reference sequence). The V and J ends lost 3 bases and 7 bases respectively, with 15 bases between them. The CDR3 is 14 residues long. This chain's CDR3 is CASSMSPRAGTQYF. Written as DNA, the CDR3 is TGTGCCAGTAGTATGTCCCCTCGAGCCGGGACCCAGTACTTC.

J is TRBJ2-2 and V is TRBV19, with 8 bases aligning to TRBD1. The junction had 5 bases not matched to a gene; V was cut back by 5 bases and J by 3 bases. The germline CDR1 and CDR2 sequences are LNHDA and SQIVND (reference sequence). The CDR3 is made up of 15 amino acids. CDR3 nucleotides: TGTGCCAGTAGTTGGTCGGGACAGGACACCGGGGAGCTGTTTTTT. Amino acid sequence: CASSWSGQDTGELFF.

Only one count was recorded for this clone. Germline is not matched at one junction end, which may reflect a read error. The CDR3 protein is CASSKDSGSATDTQYF. CDR3 DNA: TGCGCCAGCAGCAAAGATAGCGGGAGTGCCACAGATACGCAGTATTTT. The V and J genes are TRBV4-1 and TRBJ2-3, with TRBD2 matching 9 bases. This CDR3 has 16 residues. The germline gives CDR1 MGHRA, CDR2 YSYEKL.

CDR3 coding DNA: TGTGCCACCAGCAGAGGGCTGACAGGGGACGAGCAGTACTTC. Its protein product is CATSRGLTGDEQYF. The chain links TRBV15 to TRBJ2-7; 8 nucleotides line up with TRBD1. The V and J ends lost 1 base and 5 bases, in that order; junction bases with no gene match: 4. Germline CDR1 is LNHNV and CDR2 is YYDKDF (reference sequence). This CDR3 contains 14 residues.

The chain is built from TRBV5-4 and TRBJ2-7, with 10 bases identical to TRBD2. CDR3 length: 15 amino acids. V lost 4 bases to trimming and J lost 0 bases; unmatched junction nucleotides: 4. Germline V lookup: CDR1 SGHNT, CDR2 YYREEE (reference sequence). Here the CDR3 DNA reads TGTGCCAGCAGCACAAGGACTAGCGGCTCCTACGAGCAGTACTTC. Translation: CASSTRTSGSYEQYF.

This chain joins TRBV6-1 and TRBJ1-1; weak D call: TRBD1 (6 bases). Germline CDR1 is MNHNS and CDR2 is SASEGT. V gave up 8 bases and J gave up 0 bases, with 10 bases separating them. The CDR3 runs 13 residues. The CDR3 DNA sequence: TGTGCCAGCCGACAGGTCATGAACACTGAAGCTTTCTTT. This encodes CASRQVMNTEAFF.

This sequence joins TRBV18 and TRBJ1-1; 9 nucleotides match TRBD1. The CDR3 runs 18 residues. Germline V gene lookup returns CDR1 KGHSH and CDR2 LQKENI. The V gene end was trimmed by 3 bases and the J gene end by 0 bases; junction bases not matched to a gene: 11. CDR3: CASSPNAGQGMLNTEAFF. CDR3 bases: TGTGCCAGCTCACCGAATGCTGGACAGGGGATGTTGAACACTGAAGCTTTCTTT.

This clone was counted a single time. The rearrangement joins TRBV27 to TRBJ2-5; D is perhaps TRBD1 (5 bases). This CDR3 is 15 amino acids long. Germline CDR1 reads MNHEY; CDR2 reads SMNVEV (reference sequence). Trimming left V 10 bases short and J 4 bases short, with 22 bases between. CDR3 sequence reads: CATGPRAGLPETQYF. CDR3 nucleotide sequence: TGTGCCACGGGCCCCCGGGCAGGGCTCCCAGAGACCCAGTACTTC.

The chain has TRBV5-1 and TRBJ1-1; unclear D gene. The germline CDR1 and CDR2 sequences are SGHRS and YFSETQ. Trimming took off 0 bases at V and 1 base at J, with 4 bases between the two ends. This CDR3 is built from 13 residues. In DNA form, the CDR3 reads TGCGCCAGCAGCTTGGCCAAGAACACTGAAGCTTTCTTT. Residues: CASSLAKNTEAFF.